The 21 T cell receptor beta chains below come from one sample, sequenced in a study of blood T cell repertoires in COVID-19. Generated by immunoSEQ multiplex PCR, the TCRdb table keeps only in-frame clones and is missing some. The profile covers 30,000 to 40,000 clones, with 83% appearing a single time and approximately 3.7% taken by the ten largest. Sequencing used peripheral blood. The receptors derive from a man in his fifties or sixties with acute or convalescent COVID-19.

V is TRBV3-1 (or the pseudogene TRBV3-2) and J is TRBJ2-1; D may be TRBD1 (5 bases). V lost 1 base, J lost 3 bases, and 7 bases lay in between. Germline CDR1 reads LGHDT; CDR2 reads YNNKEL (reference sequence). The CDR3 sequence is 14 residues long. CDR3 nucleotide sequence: TGTGCCAGCAGCCAAGGACAGCTCTACAATGAGCAGTTCTTC. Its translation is CASSQGQLYNEQFF.

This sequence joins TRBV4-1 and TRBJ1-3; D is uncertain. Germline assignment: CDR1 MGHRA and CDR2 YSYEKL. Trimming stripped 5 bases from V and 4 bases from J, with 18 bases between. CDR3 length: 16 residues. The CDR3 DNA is TGCGCCAGCAGCTCAATAGGCCGGACGGGGGGAAACACCATATATTTT. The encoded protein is CASSSIGRTGGNTIYF.

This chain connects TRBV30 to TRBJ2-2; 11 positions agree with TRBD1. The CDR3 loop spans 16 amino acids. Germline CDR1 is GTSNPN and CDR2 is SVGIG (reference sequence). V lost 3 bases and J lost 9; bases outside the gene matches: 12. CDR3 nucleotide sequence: TGTGCCTGGAGCCGGGGGACAGGGGGAAAAAATAGGGAGCTGTTTTTT. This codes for CAWSRGTGGKNRELFF.

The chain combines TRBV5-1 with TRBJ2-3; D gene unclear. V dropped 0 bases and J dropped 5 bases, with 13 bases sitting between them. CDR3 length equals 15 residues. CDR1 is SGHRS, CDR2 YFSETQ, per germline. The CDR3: CASSLGSGSGDTQYF. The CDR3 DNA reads TGCGCCAGCAGCTTGGGATCTGGGTCAGGAGATACGCAGTATTTT.

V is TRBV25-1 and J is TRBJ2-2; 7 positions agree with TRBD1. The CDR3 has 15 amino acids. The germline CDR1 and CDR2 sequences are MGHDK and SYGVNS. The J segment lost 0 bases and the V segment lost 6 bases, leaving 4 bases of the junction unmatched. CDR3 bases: TGTGCCAGCAGAGGGGACAGCTCGAACACCGGGGAGCTGTTTTTT. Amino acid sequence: CASRGDSSNTGELFF.

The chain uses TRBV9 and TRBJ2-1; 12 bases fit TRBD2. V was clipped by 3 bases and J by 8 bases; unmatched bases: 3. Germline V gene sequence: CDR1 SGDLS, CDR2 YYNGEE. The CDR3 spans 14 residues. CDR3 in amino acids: CASSETSGGHEQFF. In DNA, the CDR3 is TGTGCCAGCAGCGAGACTAGCGGGGGCCATGAGCAGTTCTTC.

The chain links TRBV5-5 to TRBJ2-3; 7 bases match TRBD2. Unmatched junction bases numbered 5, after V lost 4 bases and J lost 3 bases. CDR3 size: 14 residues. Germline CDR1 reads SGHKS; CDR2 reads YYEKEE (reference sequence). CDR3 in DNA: TGTGCCAGCAGCGGGCGGGAGAGGACAGATACGCAGTATTTT. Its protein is CASSGRERTDTQYF.

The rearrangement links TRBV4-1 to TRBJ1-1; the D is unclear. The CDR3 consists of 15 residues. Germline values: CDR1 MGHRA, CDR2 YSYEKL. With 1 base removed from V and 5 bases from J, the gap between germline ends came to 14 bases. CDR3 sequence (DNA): TGCGCCAGCAGCCAAGGTAAAGAGGGCTTGACTGAAGCTTTCTTT. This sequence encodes CASSQGKEGLTEAFF.

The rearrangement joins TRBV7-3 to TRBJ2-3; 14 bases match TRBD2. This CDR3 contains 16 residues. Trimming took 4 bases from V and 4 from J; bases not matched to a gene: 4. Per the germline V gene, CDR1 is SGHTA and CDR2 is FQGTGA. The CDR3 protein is CASSSGLAGEADTQYF. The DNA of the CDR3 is TGTGCCAGCAGCTCGGGACTAGCGGGAGAGGCAGATACGCAGTATTTT.

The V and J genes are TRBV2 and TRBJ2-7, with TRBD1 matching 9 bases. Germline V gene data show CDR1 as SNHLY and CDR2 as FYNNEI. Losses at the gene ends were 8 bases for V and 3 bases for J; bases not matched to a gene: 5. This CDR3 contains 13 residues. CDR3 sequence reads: CASGQGPYYEQYF. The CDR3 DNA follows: TGTGCCAGCGGACAGGGGCCCTACTACGAGCAGTACTTC.

CDR3 protein: CASSYSDSYEQYF. The CDR3 DNA reads as TGTGCCAGCAGTTACTCGGACAGCTACGAGCAGTACTTC. The J gene is TRBJ2-7, the V gene TRBV6-6; D is perhaps TRBD1 (6 bases). Per the germline V gene, CDR1 is MNHNY and CDR2 is SVGAGI (reference sequence). This CDR3 comprises 13 residues. Trimming removed 0 bases from V and 3 bases from J, with 6 bases in between.

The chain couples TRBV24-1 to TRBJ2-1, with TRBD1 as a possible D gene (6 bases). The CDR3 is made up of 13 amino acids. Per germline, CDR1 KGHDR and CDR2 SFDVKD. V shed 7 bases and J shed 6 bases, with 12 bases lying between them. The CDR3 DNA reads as TGTGCCACCAGCAGGGGAATGGGCAATGAGCAGTTCTTC. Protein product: CATSRGMGNEQFF.

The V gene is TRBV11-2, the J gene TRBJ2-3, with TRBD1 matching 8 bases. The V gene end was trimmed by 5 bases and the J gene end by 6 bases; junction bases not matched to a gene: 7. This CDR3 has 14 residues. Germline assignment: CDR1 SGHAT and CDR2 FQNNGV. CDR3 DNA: TGTGCCAGCAGCCGAGACAGGGGATCGGATACGCAGTATTTT. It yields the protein CASSRDRGSDTQYF. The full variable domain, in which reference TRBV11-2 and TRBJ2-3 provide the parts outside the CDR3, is EAGVAQSPRYKIIEKRQSVAFWCNPISGHATLYWYQQILGQGPKLLIQFQNNGVVDDSQLPKDRFSAERLKGVDSTLKIQPAKLEDSAVYLCASSRDRGSDTQYFGPGTRLTVL.

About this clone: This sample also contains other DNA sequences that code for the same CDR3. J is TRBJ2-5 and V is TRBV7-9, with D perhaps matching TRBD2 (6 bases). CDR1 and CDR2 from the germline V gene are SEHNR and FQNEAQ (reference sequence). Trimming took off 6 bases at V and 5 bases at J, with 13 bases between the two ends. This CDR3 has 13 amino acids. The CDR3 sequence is CASSRGVGETQYF. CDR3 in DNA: TGTGCCAGCAGTCGCGGGGTCGGTGAGACCCAGTACTTC.

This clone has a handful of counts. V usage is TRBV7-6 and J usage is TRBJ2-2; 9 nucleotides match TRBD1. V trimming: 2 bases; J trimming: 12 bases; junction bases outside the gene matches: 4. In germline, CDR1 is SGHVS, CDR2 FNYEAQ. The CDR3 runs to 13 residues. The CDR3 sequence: CASSLSGTGKLFF. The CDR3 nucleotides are TGTGCCAGCAGCTTATCCGGGACAGGGAAGCTGTTTTTT.

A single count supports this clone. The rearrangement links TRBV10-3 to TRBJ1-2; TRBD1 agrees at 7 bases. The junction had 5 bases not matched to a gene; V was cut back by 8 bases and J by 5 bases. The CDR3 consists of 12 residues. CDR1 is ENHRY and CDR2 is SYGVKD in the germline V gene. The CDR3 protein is CAIGSGGYGYTF. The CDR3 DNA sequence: TGTGCCATCGGTTCAGGGGGTTATGGCTACACCTTC.

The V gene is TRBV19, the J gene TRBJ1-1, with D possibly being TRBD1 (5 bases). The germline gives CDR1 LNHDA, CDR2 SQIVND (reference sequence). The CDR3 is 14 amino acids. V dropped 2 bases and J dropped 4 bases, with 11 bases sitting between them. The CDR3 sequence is CASSIQGGRTEAFF. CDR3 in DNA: TGTGCCAGTAGTATACAGGGAGGTCGCACTGAAGCTTTCTTT.

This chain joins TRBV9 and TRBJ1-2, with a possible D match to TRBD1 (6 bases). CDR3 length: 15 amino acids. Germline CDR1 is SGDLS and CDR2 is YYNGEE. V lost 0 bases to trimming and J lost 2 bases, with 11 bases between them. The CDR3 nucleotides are TGTGCCAGCAGCGTAGTCCCTCAGGGGAACTATGGCTACACCTTC. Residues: CASSVVPQGNYGYTF. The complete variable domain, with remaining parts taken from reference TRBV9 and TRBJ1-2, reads DSGVTQTPKHLITATGQRVTLRCSPRSGDLSVYWYQQSLDQGLQFLIQYYNGEERAKGNILERFSAQQFPDLHSELNLSSLELGDSALYFCASSVVPQGNYGYTFGSGTRLTVV.

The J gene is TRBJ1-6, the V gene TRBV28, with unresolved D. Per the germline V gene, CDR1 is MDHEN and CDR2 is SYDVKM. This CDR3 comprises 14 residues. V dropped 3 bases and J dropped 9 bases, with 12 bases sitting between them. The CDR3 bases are TGTGCCAGCAGTTTGCGCGGGAAAGGTTCACCCCTCCACTTT. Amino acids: CASSLRGKGSPLHF.

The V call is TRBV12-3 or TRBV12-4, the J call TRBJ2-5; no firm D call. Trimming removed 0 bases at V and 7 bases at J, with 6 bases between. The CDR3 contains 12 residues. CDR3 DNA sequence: TGTGCCAGCAGTTTAGCCCCGGGGACCCAGTACTTC. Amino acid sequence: CASSLAPGTQYF.

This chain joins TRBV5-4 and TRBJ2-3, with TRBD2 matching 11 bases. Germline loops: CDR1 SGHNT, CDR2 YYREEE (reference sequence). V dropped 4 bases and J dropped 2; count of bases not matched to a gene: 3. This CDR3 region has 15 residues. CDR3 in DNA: TGTGCCAGCAGCCCGGGACTAGCGGACACAGATACGCAGTATTTT. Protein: CASSPGLADTDTQYF.